This T cell receptor (beta chain) was observed in a study of blood T cell repertoires in COVID-19. Overall study: Samples representing acute and convalescent COVID-19 were sourced from the United States, Italy and Spain. Nucleic acid was either cDNA or gDNA, and it came from T cells, B-cell-depleted T cells, or PBMCs.

As handled by the study authors: Amplification from reference gene primers served as the basis for estimated nucleated cell counts. This table comes from immunoSEQ multiplex PCR, and its TCRdb copy is limited to in-frame clones, with some not included. That table supplies the V and J calls and clone size; D and trimming were determined from the DNA. The table records under 400,000 clones, about nine tenths of them present only once. There are 14 residues in the CDR3. Germline CDR1 and CDR2: MNHNY and SVGAGI (reference sequence). With V trimmed by 5 bases and J by 2 bases, 5 bases remained unmatched. Allocation to cohorts depended on clinical history reported by the participants.

The J gene is TRBJ1-2, the V gene TRBV6-6; 7 bases align to TRBD1. The origin of this receptor is a woman under 40 who had been exposed to COVID-19. The specimen was PBMCs or T cells enriched from blood (not recorded which). CDR3 loop: CASSAQGDNYGYTF. The CDR3 nucleotides read TGTGCCAGCAGTGCGCAGGGGGACAACTATGGCTACACCTTC.